This T cell receptor beta chain was identified during a study of cytomegalovirus exposure and HLA in healthy donors. General observations from the study: By HLA locus, TCR association rates varied in a later analysis, with DRB1 showing the most and HLA-C the fewest.

In this sample, this clone turned up a few times. The antigen is not known. The CDR3 totals 14 residues. CDR1 is MDHEN and CDR2 is SYDVKM in the germline V gene. V gave up 6 bases and J gave up 2 bases; unmatched junction bases: 3. Primers: 60 Vbeta forward and 13 Jbeta reverse. TCRdb's copy holds only in-frame clones and misses some; the assay was immunoSEQ multiplex PCR. Of under 90,000 clones listed, more than 60% were seen once; the top ten hold 2% to 2.5%. The genes are TRBV28 and TRBJ1-3, with TRBD1 matching 8 bases. The sequenced material came from PBMCs. The receptor comes from a man aged 40-55 years in good health and CMV-seronegative. CDR3: CASRAGGTGNTIYF. The CDR3, as DNA: TGTGCCAGCAGGGCAGGGGGCACTGGAAACACCATATATTTT. Complete variable domain (other parts from reference TRBV28 and TRBJ1-3): DVKVTQSSRYLVKRTGEKVFLECVQDMDHENMFWYRQDPGLGLRLIYFSYDVKMKEKGDIPEGYSVSREKKERFSLILESASTNQTSMYLCASRAGGTGNTIYFGEGSWLTVV.